This passage covers 16 T cell receptor beta chains from one sample sequenced in a study of T cell clones after liver transplantation. Some clones are missing from TCRdb's copy, which holds only in-frame ones; the method was immunoSEQ multiplex PCR. Seen here are 75,000 to 100,000 clones, around four fifths observed once, and the top ten hold 0.45% to 0.55%. The material sequenced was CD4+ T cells from blood, taken around 42 months after liver transplant. The receptors stem from a human patient who received a liver transplant. T cells may partly derive from the graft donor.

This sequence joins TRBV7-9 and TRBJ1-1; D is possibly TRBD1 (5 bases). Germline assignment: CDR1 SEHNR and CDR2 FQNEAQ (reference sequence). CDR3 length: 12 residues. Trimming took 5 bases from V and 6 from J, leaving 10 bases between them. The DNA of the CDR3 is TGTGCCAGCAGCCCCGGGGGACCTGAAGCTTTCTTT. This gives the protein CASSPGGPEAFF.

This clone has just one count. The gene calls are TRBV21-1 and TRBJ2-1; TRBD1 reflects the table's D call only, with no check against the DNA. TRBV21-1 is an annotated pseudogene. This CDR3 has 19 amino acids. The CDR3 protein is CASSKSGIVPDRGTYEQFF. In DNA, the CDR3 is TGTGCCAGCAGCAAAAGTGGCATAGTTCCGGACAGGGGAACCTATGAGCAGTTCTTC.

This clone was counted a single time. CDR3 in amino acids: CAISNRGRDDEQFF. CDR3 DNA sequence: TGTGCCATCAGTAATCGCGGGAGGGACGATGAGCAGTTCTTC. The chain uses TRBV10-3 and TRBJ2-1; 9 nucleotides match TRBD2. Germline-derived CDR1 and CDR2 are ENHRY and SYGVKD. This CDR3 has 14 amino acids. Trimming cost V 5 bases and J 8 bases; bases outside gene matches: 7.

This clone was counted only a few times. The chain recombines TRBV7-6 with TRBJ2-1; 11 bases are shared with TRBD2. Losses at the gene ends were 1 base for V and 7 bases for J; bases not matched to a gene: 9. CDR1 and CDR2 (germline): SGHVS, FNYEAQ. This CDR3 region has 17 residues. The CDR3 loop reads CASSLGLAGTWGNEQFF. As DNA, the CDR3 is TGTGCCAGCAGCTTAGGACTAGCGGGGACGTGGGGGAATGAGCAGTTCTTC. The whole variable domain, remainder taken from reference TRBV7-6 and TRBJ2-1, is GAGVSQSPRYKVTKRGQDVALRCDPISGHVSLYWYRQALGQGPEFLTYFNYEAQQDKSGLPNDRFSAERPEGSISTLTIQRTEQRDSAMYRCASSLGLAGTWGNEQFFGPGTRLTVL.

The chain joins TRBV11-3 to TRBJ2-1; D call uncertain. With 1 base removed from V and 6 bases from J, the gap between germline ends came to 7 bases. CDR1 is SGHNT, CDR2 YENEEA, per germline. The CDR3 extends over 13 amino acids. CDR3 in amino acids: CASSLGETNEQFF. CDR3 nucleotide sequence: TGTGCCAGCAGCTTAGGAGAAACCAATGAGCAGTTCTTC.

This sequence joins TRBV30 and TRBJ1-4, with a possible D match to TRBD1 (5 bases). The V gene lost 5 bases and the J gene lost 4 bases, with 11 bases spanning the gap. The germline V gene has CDR1 GTSNPN and CDR2 SVGIG (reference sequence). The length of the CDR3 is 13 residues. CDR3 amino acids: CAWDGGFNEKLFF. CDR3 sequence (DNA): TGTGCCTGGGACGGGGGGTTTAATGAAAAACTGTTTTTT.

J is TRBJ2-1 and V is TRBV12-5; 11 nucleotides agree with TRBD2. J was trimmed by 7 bases and V by 1 base; bases with no gene match: 12. CDR1 and CDR2 (germline): LGHNT, FRNRAP. The CDR3 spans 18 residues. CDR3 protein: CASGLAPIAGGPRNEQFF. The CDR3 nucleotides read TGTGCTAGTGGTTTGGCCCCCATAGCGGGAGGGCCGCGAAATGAGCAGTTCTTC.

CDR3 amino acids: CASSLGVQYEQYF. CDR3 in DNA: TGTGCCAGCAGCTTGGGCGTTCAATACGAGCAGTACTTC. The J gene is TRBJ2-7, the V gene TRBV7-3, with unresolved D. The CDR3 loop spans 13 amino acids. Germline V gene data show CDR1 as SGHTA and CDR2 as FQGTGA. V dropped 3 bases and J dropped 4 bases, with 10 bases sitting between them. Supplemented by reference TRBV7-3 and TRBJ2-7, the full variable domain reads GAGVSQTPSNKVTEKGKYVELRCDPISGHTALYWYRQSLGQGPEFLIYFQGTGAADDSGLPNDRFFAVRPEGSVSTLKIQRTERGDSAVYLCASSLGVQYEQYFGPGTRLTVT.

This rearrangement joins TRBV27 to TRBJ2-3; D perhaps matches TRBD1 (6 bases). This CDR3 region has 14 residues. V shed 3 bases and J shed 4 bases, with 11 bases lying between them. Looked up from germline, CDR1 is MNHEY and CDR2 is SMNVEV (reference sequence). DNA for the CDR3: TGTGCCAGCAGTTTTACAGGGACGGCAGATACGCAGTATTTT. It encodes CASSFTGTADTQYF.

This clone has only one observation. This chain connects TRBV29-1 to TRBJ1-1; no clear D gene. CDR3 size: 15 residues. V gave up 1 base and J gave up 4 bases, with 16 bases separating them. Germline-derived CDR1 and CDR2 are SQVTM and ANQGSEA. CDR3 loop: CSVEGIKGMGTEAFF. In DNA, the CDR3 is TGCAGCGTTGAAGGAATTAAAGGGATGGGCACTGAAGCTTTCTTT.

This clone occurred once. J is TRBJ2-2 and V is TRBV4-1; TRBD2 aligns across 11 bases. J was trimmed by 6 bases and V by 9 bases; bases with no gene match: 9. CDR1 and CDR2 from the germline V gene are MGHRA and YSYEKL. The CDR3 length is 15 residues. The CDR3 protein is CASRLAGPGAGELFF. CDR3 DNA: TGCGCCAGTCGACTAGCGGGACCGGGGGCCGGGGAGCTGTTTTTT.

The chain carries TRBV28 and TRBJ2-2; D gene unclear. Trimming removed 5 bases at V and 11 bases at J, with 9 bases between. This CDR3 comprises 11 residues. The V gene's germline CDR1 is MDHEN and CDR2 SYDVKM. Here the CDR3 DNA reads TGTGCCAGCAGTCCCTTTAACGAGCTGTTTTTT. Translating it yields CASSPFNELFF.

In its sample, this clone was seen once. The J gene is TRBJ1-5, the V gene TRBV28; 8 bases agree with TRBD1. J lost 0 bases, V lost 6 bases, and 1 base had no gene match. Germline CDR1 reads MDHEN; CDR2 reads SYDVKM. The CDR3 is 14 amino acids. The CDR3 region has the DNA TGTGCCAGCAGAACAGGGGGTAGCAATCAGCCCCAGCATTTT. Protein sequence: CASRTGGSNQPQHF.

V and J are TRBV2 and TRBJ2-6; 8 bases fit TRBD1. V dropped 5 bases and J dropped 4; count of bases not matched to a gene: 4. The length of the CDR3 is 15 residues. CDR1 is SNHLY, CDR2 FYNNEI, per germline. CDR3 in amino acids: CASSLDRAGANVLTF. As DNA, the CDR3 is TGTGCCAGCAGTTTGGACAGGGCAGGGGCCAACGTCCTGACTTTC.

The chain couples TRBV18 to TRBJ2-7; 8 nucleotides agree with TRBD1. Trimming at V came to 4 bases and at J to 3 bases, leaving 14 bases not matched to a gene. The CDR3 spans 17 residues. Germline V gives CDR1 KGHSH, CDR2 LQKENI. The CDR3 loop reads CASSQGTGPLYFYEQYF. CDR3 nucleotides: TGTGCCAGCTCACAAGGGACAGGACCCCTCTATTTCTACGAGCAGTACTTC.

This clone has only one observation. CDR3 protein: CASRPWDSTYGYTF. CDR3 coding DNA: TGTGCCAGCAGACCCTGGGACAGTACCTATGGCTACACCTTC. This rearrangement joins TRBV9 to TRBJ1-2; 7 positions match TRBD1. The germline CDR1 and CDR2 sequences are SGDLS and YYNGEE. With 5 bases clipped from V and 4 bases from J, the junction kept 8 bases outside the gene matches. CDR3 length: 14 amino acids.